These 18 T cell receptor beta chains were all obtained from the same sample, sequenced in a study of blood T cell repertoires in COVID-19. The data were produced by immunoSEQ multiplex PCR, yet TCRdb's version contains in-frame clones alone and is incomplete. The sample lists 210,000 or so clones, approximately 89% seen once, with more than 3% in the top ten. Specimen: PBMCs or T cells enriched from blood (not recorded which). These receptor sequences come from a woman aged 25 to 39 who had been exposed to COVID-19.

As to this clone: Germline and junction disagree at one end, which may indicate a read error. The V and J genes are TRBV15 and TRBJ2-1, with TRBD2 as a possible D gene (6 bases). The CDR3 runs to 13 residues. The germline CDR1 and CDR2 sequences are LNHNV and YYDKDF (reference sequence). The DNA for the CDR3 is TGTGCCACCAGCAGATTGGTCCGGGAGTATAGAGTCTTC. Its protein product is CATSRLVREYRVF.

Only one count was recorded for this clone. Different DNA sequences within this sample yield the same CDR3. The rearrangement uses TRBV5-1 and TRBJ2-7, with D perhaps TRBD2 (6 bases). The CDR3 extends over 12 amino acids. In germline, CDR1 is SGHRS, CDR2 YFSETQ. V was pared by 2 bases and J by 7 bases, with 10 bases between. The CDR3 is CASSFSGGEQYF. CDR3 bases: TGCGCCAGCAGCTTCTCAGGAGGGGAGCAGTACTTC.

The rearrangement uses TRBV5-1 and TRBJ2-7, with D perhaps TRBD1 (5 bases). This CDR3 has 17 residues. V was pared by 4 bases and J by 3 bases, with 23 bases between. In germline, CDR1 is SGHRS, CDR2 YFSETQ. CDR3 sequence reads: CASSKQFPGSHGYEQYF. In DNA form, the CDR3 reads TGCGCCAGCAGCAAACAATTTCCAGGGTCCCACGGCTACGAGCAGTACTTC. The full variable domain, rest sourced from reference TRBV5-1 and TRBJ2-7, is KAGVTQTPRYLIKTRGQQVTLSCSPISGHRSVSWYQQTPGQGLQFLFEYFSETQRNKGNFPGRFSGRQFSNSRSEMNVSTLELGDSALYLCASSKQFPGSHGYEQYFGPGTRLTVT.

The chain carries TRBV2 and TRBJ2-2, with 8 bases that match TRBD2. CDR1 and CDR2 (germline): SNHLY, FYNNEI. The CDR3 covers 16 residues. J was trimmed by 5 bases and V by 2 bases; bases with no gene match: 7. The CDR3 protein is CASSELGAGETGELFF. CDR3 DNA: TGTGCCAGCAGTGAACTAGGAGCGGGAGAGACCGGGGAGCTGTTTTTT.

The chain couples TRBV2 to TRBJ2-1; the D is unclear. The V gene lost 9 bases and the J gene lost 6 bases, with 6 bases spanning the gap. The CDR3 length is 10 residues. The germline V gene encodes CDR1 SNHLY and CDR2 FYNNEI. The DNA of the CDR3 is TGTGCCAGGAGAACCAATGAGCAGTTCTTC. Encoded protein: CARRTNEQFF.

The chain links TRBV10-1 to TRBJ2-2, with D unresolved. The CDR3 has 13 amino acids. Trimming took 6 bases from V and 4 from J, leaving 9 bases between them. Germline assignment: CDR1 WNHNN and CDR2 SYGVQD (reference sequence). CDR3 region: CASSAASTGELFF. CDR3 sequence (DNA): TGCGCCAGCAGCGCCGCCAGCACCGGGGAGCTGTTTTTT.

This chain joins TRBV5-4 and TRBJ2-7, with D possibly matching TRBD2 (5 bases). The CDR3 is 14 amino acids. Trimming stripped 4 bases from V and 1 base from J, with 12 bases between. Germline-derived CDR1 and CDR2 are SGHNT and YYREEE (reference sequence). The CDR3 bases are TGTGCCAGCAGCCCCGGGGTTGGGTCCTACGAGCAGTACTTC. It specifies CASSPGVGSYEQYF.

This clone was seen only once. The J gene is TRBJ2-7, the V gene TRBV11-2; D perhaps matches TRBD1 (6 bases). This CDR3 region has 14 residues. The V end lost 5 bases, the J end lost 1 base, and 12 bases lay between the germline ends. Looked up from germline, CDR1 is SGHAT and CDR2 is FQNNGV. The CDR3 DNA reads as TGTGCCAGCAGCCTAACAGGGATATCCTACGAGCAGTACTTC. Amino acids: CASSLTGISYEQYF.

The rearrangement joins TRBV14 to TRBJ1-1; 8 positions agree with TRBD1. Germline V gene lookup returns CDR1 SGHDN and CDR2 FVKESK. Trimming removed 0 bases from V and 1 base from J; junction bases left unmatched: 4. The length of the CDR3 is 16 residues. DNA for the CDR3: TGTGCCAGCAGCCAAGATCACACAGGGGGGAACACTGAAGCTTTCTTT. This sequence encodes CASSQDHTGGNTEAFF. Full variable domain (rest looked up from reference TRBV14 and TRBJ1-1): EAGVTQFPSHSVIEKGQTVTLRCDPISGHDNLYWYRRVMGKEIKFLLHFVKESKQDESGMPNNRFLAERTGGTYSTLKVQPAELEDSGVYFCASSQDHTGGNTEAFFGQGTRLTVV.

CDR3 region: CASSGTGPEAFF. Written as DNA, the CDR3 is TGTGCCAGCAGCGGGACAGGTCCTGAAGCTTTCTTT. V is TRBV25-1 and J is TRBJ1-1, with 8 positions matching TRBD1. This CDR3 spans 12 amino acids. The germline gives CDR1 MGHDK, CDR2 SYGVNS. With V trimmed by 6 bases and J by 6 bases, 3 bases remained unmatched.

This chain connects TRBV19 to TRBJ1-5; the D is unclear. The CDR3 is 15 residues long. Germline V gene data show CDR1 as LNHDA and CDR2 as SQIVND (reference sequence). Trimming removed 3 bases at V and 4 bases at J, with 13 bases between. The CDR3: CASSIAAALNQPQHF. The CDR3 nucleotides read TGTGCCAGTAGTATTGCGGCAGCCCTTAATCAGCCCCAGCATTTT.

This clone was recorded once. The chain has TRBV5-1 and TRBJ1-2, with D possibly being TRBD1 (5 bases). Germline lookup yields CDR1 SGHRS and CDR2 YFSETQ. Trimming took off 0 bases at V and 5 bases at J, with 14 bases between the two ends. CDR3 length equals 15 residues. Here the CDR3 DNA reads TGCGCCAGCAGCTTGGAGTCGGGGGGTAAATATGGCTACACCTTC. Its protein is CASSLESGGKYGYTF.

The CDR3 DNA is TGCGCCAGCACCACTACAGGGGTCGATGAGCAGTTCTTC. It encodes CASTTTGVDEQFF. The gene calls are TRBV5-1 and TRBJ2-1; 7 bases are shared with TRBD1. CDR1 is SGHRS and CDR2 is YFSETQ in the germline V gene. Unmatched junction bases numbered 8, after V lost 6 bases and J lost 8 bases. CDR3 length: 13 residues.

The J gene is TRBJ2-7, the V gene TRBV9; TRBD2 matches at 13 bases. Trimming took 4 bases from V and 9 from J; bases not matched to a gene: 13. Germline V gene sequence: CDR1 SGDLS, CDR2 YYNGEE. The CDR3 loop spans 16 amino acids. CDR3 in amino acids: CASSSTGLAGAAGQYF. DNA for the CDR3: TGTGCCAGCAGCTCGACTGGACTAGCGGGAGCCGCCGGGCAGTACTTC.

The chain couples TRBV7-2 to TRBJ2-1, with a weak D call TRBD1 (6 bases). CDR1 and CDR2 (germline): SGHTA, FQGNSA. The CDR3 totals 15 residues. V shed 6 bases and J shed 2 bases, with 14 bases lying between them. The CDR3 spells CASRRHGTTYNEQFF. The CDR3 DNA sequence: TGTGCCAGCAGGCGCCACGGGACAACCTACAATGAGCAGTTCTTC.

The V call is TRBV4-1, the J call TRBJ1-2; D may be TRBD1 (6 bases). CDR1 MGHRA and CDR2 YSYEKL come from the germline V gene. Deletions cut 3 bases from V and 4 bases from J, with 12 bases between. The CDR3 is made up of 14 amino acids. The CDR3 nucleotides read TGCGCCAGCAGCCACGTTGCAGGGGTCTATGGCTACACCTTC. Residues: CASSHVAGVYGYTF.

The chain uses TRBV6-5 and TRBJ2-5; TRBD2 might be the D (5 bases). Germline V gene lookup returns CDR1 MNHEY and CDR2 SVGAGI. The CDR3 covers 15 residues. V lost 7 bases, J lost 5 bases, and 20 bases lay in between. CDR3 nucleotides: TGTGCCAGCACCCTAGAGAACCTACTAGTCGAGACCCAGTACTTC. This sequence encodes CASTLENLLVETQYF.

The gene calls are TRBV30 and TRBJ2-3; D is perhaps TRBD2 (6 bases). The CDR3 contains 13 residues. Germline values: CDR1 GTSNPN, CDR2 SVGIG (reference sequence). V lost 5 bases and J 2 bases, leaving 11 bases between the germline ends. The CDR3 bases are TGTGCCTGGGCTGGCGGGATCACAGATACGCAGTATTTT. This translates into CAWAGGITDTQYF. The entire variable domain, with the rest obtained from reference TRBV30 and TRBJ2-3, is as follows: SQTIHQWPATLVQPVGSPLSLECTVEGTSNPNLYWYRQAAGRGLQLLFYSVGIGQISSEVPQNLSASRPQDRQFILSSKKLLLSDSGFYLCAWAGGITDTQYFGPGTRLTVL.